This T cell receptor (beta chain) was recorded in a study of blood T cell repertoires in COVID-19. This table comes from immunoSEQ multiplex PCR, and its TCRdb copy is limited to in-frame clones, with some not included. The profile covers 200,000 to 300,000 clones, with 82% appearing a single time and around 3.5% taken by the ten largest. V shed 0 bases and J 10 bases; nucleotides not matched to a gene: 7. From germline, CDR1 is MNHEY and CDR2 SVGAGI. The CDR3 consists of 16 residues. The sample comprised peripheral blood. The chain recombines TRBV6-5 with TRBJ1-6, with 9 bases matching TRBD1. The sequence was collected from a woman under 30 with acute or convalescent COVID-19. The CDR3 protein is CASSYSGQGEGSPLHF. CDR3 coding DNA: TGTGCCAGCAGTTACTCGGGACAGGGCGAAGGATCACCCCTCCACTTT.